This passage covers 21 T cell receptor beta chains from one sample sequenced in a study of beta chain features in type 1 diabetes (dated by TCRdb to 2017 to 2018). The full study reports these points: Type 1 diabetes patients showed a moderate but significant shortening of TCRB CDR3 length in all four CD4+ subsets.

These receptors' antigens are unknown. Library prep was done by the immunoSEQ multiplex PCR assay. The entire amount of isolated RNA was reverse transcribed using the High Capacity cDNA Reverse Transcription Kit, so the sequenced TCRB transcripts were expressed ones. TCRdb obtained this table from immuneACCESS and retained in-frame rearrangements with V and J assigned. These tables miss some clones; where compared with another copy, unresolved V genes account for less than half of the shortfall, and the remainder is unexplained. Present in this sample are hundreds of thousands of clones, around 15% of which were seen just once. Of the sample, 0.04% falls within the top ten clones. Specimen: naive CD4+ T cells from blood. The cell subset or site label, as the study defines it: true naive CD4+ T cells. Receptors were obtained from a man between 18 and 29 years old with type 1 diabetes.

V is TRBV5-6 and J is TRBJ2-1, with D tentatively TRBD1 (5 bases). The CDR3 length is 13 residues. Germline V gene lookup returns CDR1 SGHDT and CDR2 YYEEEE. Trimming pared 5 bases from V and 4 bases from J, leaving 10 bases between. The CDR3: CASRSGPYNEQFF. The CDR3 region has the DNA TGTGCCAGCAGATCAGGGCCATACAATGAGCAGTTCTTC.

This chain connects TRBV28 to TRBJ1-6; D remains ambiguous. This CDR3 comprises 13 residues. Germline V gene lookup returns CDR1 MDHEN and CDR2 SYDVKM. The V gene lost 5 bases and the J gene lost 7 bases, with 9 bases spanning the gap. The CDR3: CASSRARNSPLHF. The CDR3 DNA reads TGTGCCAGCAGTCGCGCACGGAATTCACCCCTCCACTTT.

This clone was seen only a few times. The chain carries TRBV29-1 and TRBJ1-1; D unclear. Trimming shortened V by 8 bases and J by 4 bases, and 17 bases separated the two germline ends. The CDR3 is 13 amino acids. Germline CDR1 and CDR2: SQVTM and ANQGSEA. This chain's CDR3 is CSSTRTGGTEAFF. The CDR3 nucleotides read TGCAGCTCGACTCGTACGGGTGGCACTGAAGCTTTCTTT.

This clone was observed a few times. This chain joins TRBV6-1 and TRBJ2-1; the match to TRBD2 covers 8 bases. CDR3 length: 14 amino acids. V dropped 1 base and J dropped 8; count of bases not matched to a gene: 4. Germline V gene sequence: CDR1 MNHNS, CDR2 SASEGT. In DNA form, the CDR3 reads TGTGCCAGCAGTGAAGGACTAGCGAGTGATGAGCAGTTCTTC. Translating gives CASSEGLASDEQFF.

This clone appeared a few times. This sequence joins TRBV7-2 and TRBJ2-7; D is unresolved. Germline assignment: CDR1 SGHTA and CDR2 FQGNSA. The CDR3 runs 14 residues. The ends were cut back, 4 bases at V and 0 bases at J, with 10 bases in the middle. The CDR3 DNA reads as TGTGCCAGCAGCTCCATTATGAGCTCCTACGAGCAGTACTTC. Residues: CASSSIMSSYEQYF.

The rearrangement uses TRBV6-5 and TRBJ1-1, with D unresolved. The CDR3 loop spans 14 amino acids. The germline V and J ends were trimmed by 0 bases and 5 bases, with 10 bases remaining between them. Germline-derived CDR1 and CDR2 are MNHEY and SVGAGI. DNA of the CDR3: TGTGCCAGCAGTTACTCGATTTCCGGGACTGAAGCTTTCTTT. This encodes CASSYSISGTEAFF.

This clone turned up a few times. The rearrangement joins TRBV6-1 to TRBJ2-7, with D unclear. Per the germline V gene, CDR1 is MNHNS and CDR2 is SASEGT. Trimming stripped 6 bases from V and 5 bases from J, with 17 bases between. CDR3 length: 14 residues. The CDR3 reads CASSLTPGVDEQYF. CDR3 coding DNA: TGTGCCAGCAGCTTAACCCCTGGCGTGGACGAGCAGTACTTC.

This clone was observed a few times. The V and J genes are TRBV7-2 and TRBJ2-5; 9 bases map to TRBD2. From germline, CDR1 is SGHTA and CDR2 FQGNSA. The trim removed 0 bases at V and 4 bases at J, leaving 6 bases unmatched. This CDR3 is 16 amino acids long. The CDR3 nucleotides read TGTGCCAGCAGCTTAGCTAGCGGGAGTATGGGAGAGACCCAGTACTTC. Its translation: CASSLASGSMGETQYF.

The V and J genes are TRBV7-9 and TRBJ2-1, with TRBD1 identical over 10 bases. The CDR3 is 15 residues long. With V trimmed by 6 bases and J by 5 bases, 7 bases remained unmatched. The germline gives CDR1 SEHNR, CDR2 FQNEAQ (reference sequence). CDR3: CASRVDRGRDNEQFF. CDR3 DNA sequence: TGTGCCAGCAGGGTAGACAGGGGGCGAGACAATGAGCAGTTCTTC.

This clone has more than one count but fewer than ten. V is TRBV5-6 and J is TRBJ2-1; TRBD2 aligns across 12 bases. Losses at the gene ends were 5 bases for V and 0 bases for J; bases not matched to a gene: 3. The CDR3 has 16 amino acids. The germline V gene encodes CDR1 SGHDT and CDR2 YYEEEE. The CDR3 DNA is TGTGCCAGCAGTTTACTAGCGGGAGGCTCCTACAATGAGCAGTTCTTC. Residues: CASSLLAGGSYNEQFF.

The CDR3 bases are TGCACCAGCGGGGGGACTAGCGGGAGGGGCGATGAGCAGTTCTTC. Amino acids: CTSGGTSGRGDEQFF. V and J are TRBV1 and TRBJ2-1; TRBD2, as called in the table, went unchecked against the DNA. TRBV1 is deemed a pseudogene. The CDR3 contains 15 residues.

This clone was counted a few times. CDR3 residues: CSTGTNTEAFF. Here the CDR3 DNA reads TGCAGTACAGGGACGAACACTGAAGCTTTCTTT. The genes are TRBV29-1 and TRBJ1-1; the D gene is possibly TRBD1 (6 bases). The CDR3 length is 11 residues. CDR1 is SQVTM and CDR2 is ANQGSEA in the germline V gene.

Worth noting for this clone: This sample also contains other DNA sequences that code for the same CDR3. V is TRBV29-1 and J is TRBJ1-1, with D unclear. Looked up from germline, CDR1 is SQVTM and CDR2 is ANQGSEA. Trimming shortened V by 4 bases and J by 1 base, and 7 bases separated the two germline ends. CDR3 size: 12 residues. This CDR3 reads CSVGEGNTEAFF. The CDR3 DNA sequence: TGCAGCGTTGGGGAAGGGAACACTGAAGCTTTCTTT.

In its sample, this clone was seen a few times. The V call is TRBV28, the J call TRBJ1-2, with D possibly matching TRBD1 (6 bases). This CDR3 contains 14 residues. V dropped 2 bases and J dropped 5 bases, with 12 bases sitting between them. In germline, CDR1 is MDHEN, CDR2 SYDVKM. As DNA, the CDR3 is TGTGCCAGCAGTTTAGCGGGGGCAGGGTATGGCTACACCTTC. Residues: CASSLAGAGYGYTF.

V is TRBV7-2 and J is TRBJ1-1; 7 bases align to TRBD1. Germline CDR1 is SGHTA and CDR2 is FQGNSA. The CDR3 length is 16 residues. Losses at the gene ends were 5 bases for V and 3 bases for J; bases not matched to a gene: 12. CDR3 loop: CASSVARQGGYTEAFF. Here the CDR3 DNA reads TGTGCCAGCAGCGTCGCCCGACAGGGCGGGTACACTGAAGCTTTCTTT. The full variable domain, completed using reference TRBV7-2 and TRBJ1-1, is GAGVSQSPSNKVTEKGKDVELRCDPISGHTALYWYRQSLGQGLEFLIYFQGNSAPDKSGLPSDRFSAERTGGSVSTLTIQRTQQEDSAVYLCASSVARQGGYTEAFFGQGTRLTVV.

This sequence joins TRBV6-5 and TRBJ2-3; no clear D. Looked up from germline, CDR1 is MNHEY and CDR2 is SVGAGI. The germline V and J ends were trimmed by 7 bases and 0 bases, with 8 bases remaining between them. This CDR3 has 13 amino acids. The CDR3 reads CASTPQSTDTQYF. Here the CDR3 DNA reads TGTGCCAGCACTCCACAGAGCACAGATACGCAGTATTTT.

This clone was found a few times. The CDR3 is CASSARTGRAEAFF. The DNA for the CDR3 is TGTGCCAGCAGCGCGAGAACAGGGAGGGCTGAAGCTTTCTTT. This chain joins TRBV7-9 and TRBJ1-1, with a tentative D call TRBD1 (6 bases). V was cut by 5 bases and J by 6 bases, with 16 bases left in between. This CDR3 spans 14 amino acids. Germline CDR1 reads SEHNR; CDR2 reads FQNEAQ (reference sequence).

Concerning this clone itself: The same CDR3 also results from other DNA sequences found in this sample. The genes are TRBV5-4 and TRBJ2-3, with D hard to call. The germline CDR1 and CDR2 sequences are SGHNT and YYREEE (reference sequence). The CDR3 runs 12 residues. V was cut by 0 bases and J by 6 bases, with 5 bases left in between. The CDR3 spells CASSLEGDTQYF. CDR3 nucleotide sequence: TGTGCCAGCAGCTTGGAAGGGGATACGCAGTATTTT.

This clone was detected only a few times. The chain links TRBV7-2 to TRBJ1-1, with D unclear. The CDR3 has 12 residues. CDR1 and CDR2 from the germline V gene are SGHTA and FQGNSA. Trimming pared 5 bases from V and 0 bases from J, leaving 4 bases between. The chain's CDR3 is CASSQMNTEAFF. CDR3 bases: TGTGCCAGCAGCCAGATGAACACTGAAGCTTTCTTT.

This clone was seen a few times. The chain uses TRBV29-1 and TRBJ2-5, with 9 bases identical to TRBD1. After removal of 8 bases from V and 6 bases from J, the junction contained 10 bases not matched to a gene. Germline CDR1 SQVTM, CDR2 ANQGSEA. The CDR3 totals 13 residues. The CDR3 is CSFGTGRVKTQYF. The CDR3 nucleotides are TGCAGCTTTGGGACAGGGAGAGTGAAGACCCAGTACTTC.

This clone was picked up a small number of times. V is TRBV2 and J is TRBJ2-3; tentatively, D is TRBD2 (5 bases). V lost 6 bases, J lost 6 bases, and 13 bases lay in between. Germline loops: CDR1 SNHLY, CDR2 FYNNEI. The length of the CDR3 is 13 residues. The CDR3 nucleotides are TGTGCCAGCAGCGCGGGCTCGGCGGATACGCAGTATTTT. This gives the protein CASSAGSADTQYF.